Each of the 31 T cell receptor beta chains below was sequenced from the same sample in a study of early T cells in non-severe SARS-CoV-2 infection. TCRdb analysed the 5' RACE reads with MiXCR anew, one entry per CDR3 protein. The sample carries about 98,000 distinct CDR3 sequences, approximately 10% recorded once. What was sequenced was whole blood. Source of these receptors: an adult who was a healthcare worker with PCR-confirmed SARS-CoV-2 infection or an uninfected control (not recorded which).

This clonotype showed up many times. The chain links TRBV6-5 to TRBJ2-7, with 9 bases lining up with TRBD1. CDR1 MNHEY and CDR2 SVGAGI come from the germline V gene. The V and J ends lost 0 bases and 4 bases, in that order; junction bases with no gene match: 4. The CDR3 extends over 15 amino acids. The CDR3 region has the DNA TGTGCCAGCAGTTACTCCGGGACAGGGAGGTACGAGCAGTACTTC. It translates to CASSYSGTGRYEQYF.

There are a few counts of this clonotype. The CDR3 loop is CASSYSGTSTDTQYF. The CDR3 DNA follows: TGTGCCAGCAGTTACTCAGGGACCAGCACAGATACGCAGTATTTT. The rearrangement links TRBV6-5 to TRBJ2-3; D possibly matches TRBD1 or TRBD2 (5 bases each). Germline V gene lookup returns CDR1 MNHEY and CDR2 SVGAGI. Between the trimmed V and J ends, which lost 0 bases and 0 bases, there was a span of 7 bases. The CDR3 length is 15 residues.

The V gene is TRBV7-3, the J gene TRBJ1-1; possible D gene TRBD1, 6 bases. V was trimmed by 2 bases and J by 4 bases, leaving 11 bases between them. There are 14 residues in the CDR3. Germline V gives CDR1 SGHTA, CDR2 FQGTGA. The CDR3 loop is CASSLYPGATEAFF. The CDR3 nucleotides read TGTGCCAGCAGCTTATACCCGGGGGCCACTGAAGCTTTCTTT.

The chain has TRBV19 and TRBJ2-2; D may match TRBD1 or TRBD2 (5 bases each). Trimming took 9 bases from V and 3 from J, leaving 17 bases between them. The CDR3 extends over 15 amino acids. Germline V gene sequence: CDR1 LNHDA, CDR2 SQIVND (reference sequence). The CDR3 sequence: CASRDSPADTGELFF. As DNA, the CDR3 is TGTGCCAGCAGAGACAGTCCAGCGGACACCGGGGAGCTGTTTTTT.

Only a few counts were recorded for this clonotype. The chain employs TRBV6-6 and TRBJ1-1; TRBD1 is a possible D gene (6 bases). CDR3 length: 14 residues. The ends were cut back, 4 bases at V and 3 bases at J, with 12 bases in the middle. Germline lookup yields CDR1 MNHNY and CDR2 SVGAGI (reference sequence). CDR3 nucleotides: TGTGCCAGCAGTTCAACAGGGATTCACACTGAAGCTTTCTTT. Amino acid sequence: CASSSTGIHTEAFF.

This clonotype has at least ten counts. The chain uses TRBV7-9 and TRBJ1-1, with no clear D. CDR1 and CDR2 (germline): SEHNR, FQNEAQ (reference sequence). The CDR3 sequence is 14 residues long. V lost 2 bases and J lost 4, with 11 bases in between. The CDR3 sequence: CASSLMGRITEAFF. CDR3 bases: TGTGCCAGCAGCTTAATGGGTAGGATCACTGAAGCTTTCTTT.

The chain couples TRBV7-3 to TRBJ2-1; D perhaps matches TRBD2 (5 bases). The CDR3 totals 13 residues. The ends were cut back, 4 bases at V and 8 bases at J, with 12 bases in the middle. Germline CDR1 reads SGHTA; CDR2 reads FQGTGA. CDR3 residues: CASSYTRDDEQFF. DNA for the CDR3: TGTGCCAGCAGCTATACTAGAGACGATGAGCAGTTCTTC.

This clonotype was seen many times. The chain joins TRBV18 to TRBJ1-5; a possible D gene is TRBD1 (5 bases). The CDR3 is 17 residues long. V dropped 4 bases and J dropped 4 bases, with 20 bases sitting between them. Germline V gene data show CDR1 as KGHSH and CDR2 as LQKENI. CDR3 sequence reads: CASSQDPGRRVNQPQHF. DNA of the CDR3: TGTGCCAGCTCACAAGATCCGGGACGGAGGGTTAATCAGCCCCAGCATTTT.

This clonotype has at least ten counts. The chain uses TRBV7-6 and TRBJ2-3, with D unresolved. The length of the CDR3 is 13 residues. With 1 base removed from V and 6 bases from J, the gap between germline ends came to 8 bases. CDR1 and CDR2 (germline): SGHVS, FNYEAQ. CDR3 protein: CASSLGMKDTQYF. DNA for the CDR3: TGTGCCAGCAGCTTAGGGATGAAGGATACGCAGTATTTT.

J is TRBJ2-3 and V is TRBV7-3; D gene uncertain. CDR3 length: 14 residues. V was trimmed by 2 bases and J by 1 base, leaving 7 bases between them. Germline V gene data show CDR1 as SGHTA and CDR2 as FQGTGA. CDR3 sequence: CASSLSDRTDTQYF. The CDR3 nucleotides read TGTGCCAGCAGCTTATCCGACCGCACAGATACGCAGTATTTT.

This clonotype was counted many times. This chain uses TRBV7-6 with TRBJ2-1; TRBD1 aligns across 9 bases. V gave up 0 bases and J gave up 3 bases; unmatched junction bases: 3. This CDR3 has 16 amino acids. In germline, CDR1 is SGHVS, CDR2 FNYEAQ. The CDR3 region is CASSLALDRGYNEQFF. CDR3 sequence (DNA): TGTGCCAGCAGCTTAGCGTTGGACAGGGGCTACAATGAGCAGTTCTTC. Combining the CDR3 with reference TRBV7-6 and TRBJ2-1 gives the whole variable domain GAGVSQSPRYKVTKRGQDVALRCDPISGHVSLYWYRQALGQGPEFLTYFNYEAQQDKSGLPNDRFSAERPEGSISTLTIQRTEQRDSAMYRCASSLALDRGYNEQFFGPGTRLTVL.

The genes are TRBV12-3 or TRBV12-4 and TRBJ1-1, with D possibly TRBD1 on 5 matching bases. This CDR3 has 15 residues. Trimming took off 5 bases at V and 0 bases at J, with 13 bases between the two ends. CDR3 loop: CASSETAPMNTEAFF. Here the CDR3 DNA reads TGTGCCAGCAGTGAGACAGCACCCATGAACACTGAAGCTTTCTTT.

This clonotype showed up many times. Here the CDR3 DNA reads TGTGCCAGCAGCCCAGGGACAGGGGTTTACTCACCCCTCCACTTT. Its translation is CASSPGTGVYSPLHF. The rearrangement joins TRBV7-6 to TRBJ1-6, with 10 bases that match TRBD1. Germline V gene data show CDR1 as SGHVS and CDR2 as FNYEAQ. V lost 5 bases and J lost 10; bases outside the gene matches: 8. The CDR3 is 15 amino acids. Based on the CDR3 plus reference TRBV7-6 and TRBJ1-6, the full variable domain is GAGVSQSPRYKVTKRGQDVALRCDPISGHVSLYWYRQALGQGPEFLTYFNYEAQQDKSGLPNDRFSAERPEGSISTLTIQRTEQRDSAMYRCASSPGTGVYSPLHFGNGTRLTVT.

This clonotype was seen repeatedly, ten times or more. The J gene is TRBJ2-1, the V gene TRBV19, with TRBD2 matching 14 bases. CDR1 and CDR2 from the germline V gene are LNHDA and SQIVND (reference sequence). After removal of 5 bases from V and 10 bases from J, the junction contained 10 bases not matched to a gene. The CDR3 consists of 16 residues. CDR3 nucleotides: TGTGCCAGTAGTCCGGGACTAGCGGGAGAGCTTGGAGAGCAGTTCTTC. It is translated as CASSPGLAGELGEQFF.

This clonotype was counted ten times or more. This chain links TRBV20-1 with TRBJ1-1; 7 positions match TRBD1. The CDR3 covers 18 residues. The germline gives CDR1 DFQATT, CDR2 SNEGSKA (reference sequence). Losses at the gene ends were 6 bases for V and 4 bases for J; bases not matched to a gene: 23. In DNA form, the CDR3 reads TGCAGTGCCCCCGACGTACAGGGGACCCCCCCGATGGGCACTGAAGCTTTCTTT. Protein: CSAPDVQGTPPMGTEAFF.

This clonotype was found many times. The chain recombines TRBV20-1 with TRBJ2-7; possibly TRBD1 or TRBD2 for D (5 bases each). The CDR3 spans 13 residues. The germline V gene has CDR1 DFQATT and CDR2 SNEGSKA (reference sequence). The germline V and J ends were trimmed by 5 bases and 2 bases, with 13 bases remaining between them. The CDR3 sequence: CSARDVYTYEQYF. The CDR3 DNA reads TGCAGTGCTCGGGACGTTTATACCTACGAGCAGTACTTC.

This clonotype was picked up a small number of times. This chain joins TRBV5-1 and TRBJ2-3, with 8 bases that match TRBD2. This CDR3 is built from 16 residues. Germline CDR1 SGHRS, CDR2 YFSETQ. J gave up 5 bases and V 2 bases, and 10 bases lay outside the gene matches. The CDR3 DNA is TGCGCCAGCAGCTTTTGGTTAGCGGGGCGACAAGATACGCAGTATTTT. Its translation: CASSFWLAGRQDTQYF.

This clonotype was seen a handful of times. This sequence joins TRBV28 and TRBJ1-1; D uncertain. Germline loops: CDR1 MDHEN, CDR2 SYDVKM. Trimming removed 5 bases from V and 5 bases from J, with 18 bases in between. The CDR3 runs 15 residues. The CDR3 sequence is CASSPPLMVGTEAFF. The CDR3, as DNA: TGTGCCAGCAGTCCACCTCTCATGGTAGGGACTGAAGCTTTCTTT.

This clonotype appeared many times. The chain uses TRBV6-5 and TRBJ1-5; D is unclear. The CDR3 extends over 15 amino acids. The germline V gene encodes CDR1 MNHEY and CDR2 SVGAGI. Deletions cut 0 bases from V and 9 bases from J, with 15 bases between. The CDR3 region is CASSYSFTSDRPQHF. CDR3 in DNA: TGTGCCAGCAGTTACTCCTTCACCTCGGACCGGCCCCAGCATTTT.

This clonotype was counted at least ten times. The chain is built from TRBV19 and TRBJ1-4; D is perhaps TRBD1 (6 bases). Germline-derived CDR1 and CDR2 are LNHDA and SQIVND (reference sequence). The V gene lost 4 bases and the J gene lost 1 base, with 10 bases spanning the gap. The CDR3 contains 15 residues. The CDR3 loop is CASSTQQGTNEKLFF. CDR3 DNA sequence: TGTGCCAGTAGTACACAACAGGGAACTAATGAAAAACTGTTTTTT.

This chain uses TRBV11-2 with TRBJ2-7; TRBD1 agrees at 7 bases. The junction had 4 bases not matched to a gene; V was cut back by 5 bases and J by 0 bases. CDR1 and CDR2 (germline): SGHAT, FQNNGV. This CDR3 has 14 residues. The CDR3 sequence: CASSPWDSSYEQYF. CDR3 bases: TGTGCCAGCAGCCCGTGGGACAGCTCCTACGAGCAGTACTTC.

This chain links TRBV18 with TRBJ2-1, with 8 bases that match TRBD1. J lost 0 bases, V lost 3 bases, and 4 bases had no gene match. CDR1 and CDR2 (germline): KGHSH, LQKENI. This CDR3 comprises 16 residues. The CDR3 sequence is CASSPWTGSSYNEQFF. DNA for the CDR3: TGTGCCAGCTCACCCTGGACAGGGAGCTCCTACAATGAGCAGTTCTTC.

The chain couples TRBV9 to TRBJ2-5; 11 bases are a match to TRBD2. The CDR3 is 15 residues long. Germline trimming cut 5 bases from V and 1 base from J; bases unmatched to any gene: 4. The germline gives CDR1 SGDLS, CDR2 YYNGEE. The CDR3 loop is CASSHGLAGQETQYF. DNA for the CDR3: TGTGCCAGCAGTCACGGACTAGCGGGCCAAGAGACCCAGTACTTC.

V and J are TRBV25-1 and TRBJ1-6, with TRBD1 matching 8 bases. Germline CDR1 MGHDK, CDR2 SYGVNS. The CDR3 totals 22 residues. With 5 bases clipped from V and 0 bases from J, the junction kept 21 bases outside the gene matches. Here the CDR3 DNA reads TGTGCCAGCAGTCAAAGCGTTGGACAGGGAAGGCTGGAGTCCTCCTATAATTCACCCCTCCACTTT. Translating gives CASSQSVGQGRLESSYNSPLHF.

This chain uses TRBV14 with TRBJ2-5, with a possible D match to TRBD1 (6 bases). V was shortened by 4 bases and J by 5 bases, with 20 bases between the two germline ends. The CDR3 runs to 16 residues. CDR1 is SGHDN, CDR2 FVKESK, per germline. The CDR3 loop is CASSPAGNRARETQYF. Written as DNA, the CDR3 is TGTGCCAGCAGCCCAGCTGGGAACAGGGCTCGGGAGACCCAGTACTTC. Using reference TRBV14 and TRBJ2-5 for the parts outside the CDR3, the full variable domain is EAGVTQFPSHSVIEKGQTVTLRCDPISGHDNLYWYRRVMGKEIKFLLHFVKESKQDESGMPNNRFLAERTGGTYSTLKVQPAELEDSGVYFCASSPAGNRARETQYFGPGTRLLVL.

The table lists this clonotype with a few counts. The chain combines TRBV6-4 with TRBJ2-1, with TRBD2 identical over 10 bases. The germline V gene encodes CDR1 MRHNA and CDR2 SNTAGT. The CDR3 has 16 residues. The V segment lost 4 bases and the J segment 0 bases; nucleotides outside the gene matches: 3. CDR3 DNA: TGTGCCAGCAGTGCGCGGACTAGCGGCTCCTACAATGAGCAGTTCTTC. It codes for CASSARTSGSYNEQFF.

This clonotype was picked up a small number of times. The chain links TRBV27 to TRBJ1-6; tentatively, D is TRBD1 (5 bases). Germline V gene sequence: CDR1 MNHEY, CDR2 SMNVEV (reference sequence). The germline V and J ends were trimmed by 6 bases and 0 bases, with 9 bases remaining between them. The CDR3 sequence is 15 residues long. The CDR3 DNA reads TGTGCCAGCAGCTGGGACCGCTCCTATAATTCACCCCTCCACTTT. Its protein is CASSWDRSYNSPLHF.

This clonotype was detected only a few times. The V call is TRBV9, the J call TRBJ2-2, with no clear D. The CDR3 runs to 14 residues. Trimming shortened V by 4 bases and J by 2 bases, and 9 bases separated the two germline ends. Germline V lookup: CDR1 SGDLS, CDR2 YYNGEE. Here the CDR3 reads CASSPRPNTGELFF. In nucleotides, the CDR3 is TGTGCCAGCAGCCCGAGACCTAACACCGGGGAGCTGTTTTTT.

This clonotype was seen a handful of times. The V and J genes are TRBV6-5 and TRBJ2-7, with TRBD1 identical over 7 bases. This CDR3 has 13 residues. V shed 6 bases, J shed 4 bases, and the junction held 6 bases outside the gene matches. Germline values: CDR1 MNHEY, CDR2 SVGAGI. CDR3 in DNA: TGTGCCAGCAGACCCGGGACAGAGTACGAGCAGTACTTC. This gives the protein CASRPGTEYEQYF.

The gene calls are TRBV7-3 and TRBJ2-1; 7 bases map to TRBD2. V gave up 3 bases and J gave up 5 bases; unmatched junction bases: 7. Germline V gene sequence: CDR1 SGHTA, CDR2 FQGTGA. The CDR3 spans 15 residues. CDR3 region: CASSLIGLADNEQFF. CDR3 nucleotides: TGTGCCAGCAGCTTGATCGGTCTAGCGGACAATGAGCAGTTCTTC.

The chain couples TRBV27 to TRBJ1-5; the D gene is possibly TRBD1 (5 bases). This CDR3 contains 18 residues. Germline CDR1 MNHEY, CDR2 SMNVEV (reference sequence). The V end was cut by 1 base, the J end by 5 bases, with 21 bases between. DNA for the CDR3: TGTGCCAGCAGTTTATATATTCGGGGGGGAAGTTACGATCAGCCCCAGCATTTT. This translates into CASSLYIRGGSYDQPQHF.